What follows describes a single T cell receptor (beta chain). This record comes from a study of technical replicates of blood from several donors. Per germline, CDR1 LGHNA and CDR2 YSLEER. J gave up 5 bases and V 3 bases, and 6 bases lay outside the gene matches. The CDR3 contains 14 residues. Assay: immunoSEQ multiplex PCR; the TCRdb copy retains only in-frame clones and omits some. The sample has roughly 80,000 clones, 89% seen once. This clonotype was sampled from a human donor in good health. V and J are TRBV4-3 and TRBJ2-7, with 8 nucleotides matching TRBD1. Sequencing was performed on T cells isolated from PBMCs. The CDR3 here is CASSQGTGLDEQYF. Here the CDR3 DNA reads TGCGCCAGCAGCCAGGGGACAGGACTGGACGAGCAGTACTTC.